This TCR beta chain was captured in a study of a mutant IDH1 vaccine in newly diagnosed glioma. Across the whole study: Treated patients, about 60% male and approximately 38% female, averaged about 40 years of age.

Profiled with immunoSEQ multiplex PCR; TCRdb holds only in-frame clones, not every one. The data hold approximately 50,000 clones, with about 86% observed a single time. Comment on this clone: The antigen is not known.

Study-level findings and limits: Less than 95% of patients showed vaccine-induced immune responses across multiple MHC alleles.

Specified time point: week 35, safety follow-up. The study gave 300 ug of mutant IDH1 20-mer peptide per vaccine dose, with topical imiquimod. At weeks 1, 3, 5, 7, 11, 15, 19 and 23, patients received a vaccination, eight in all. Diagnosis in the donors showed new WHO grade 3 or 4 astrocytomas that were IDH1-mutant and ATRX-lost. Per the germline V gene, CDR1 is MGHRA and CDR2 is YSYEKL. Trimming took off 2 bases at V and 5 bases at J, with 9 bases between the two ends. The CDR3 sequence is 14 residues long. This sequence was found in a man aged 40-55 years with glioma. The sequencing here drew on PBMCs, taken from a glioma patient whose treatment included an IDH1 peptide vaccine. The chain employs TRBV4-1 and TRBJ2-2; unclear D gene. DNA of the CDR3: TGCGCCAGCAGCCAAAACCCCTTGACCGGGGAGCTGTTTTTT. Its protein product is CASSQNPLTGELFF.